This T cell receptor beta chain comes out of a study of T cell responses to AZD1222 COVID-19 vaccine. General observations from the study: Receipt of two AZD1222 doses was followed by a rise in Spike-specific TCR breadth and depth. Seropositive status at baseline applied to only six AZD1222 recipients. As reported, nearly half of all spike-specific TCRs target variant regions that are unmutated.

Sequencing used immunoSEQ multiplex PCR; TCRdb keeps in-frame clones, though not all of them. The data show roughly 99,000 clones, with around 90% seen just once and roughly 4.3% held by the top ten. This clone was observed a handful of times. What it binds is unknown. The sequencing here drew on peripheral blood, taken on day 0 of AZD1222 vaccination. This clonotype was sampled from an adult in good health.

CDR3 amino acids: CASSGTSGGAGEQFF. DNA for the CDR3: TGTGCCAGCAGTGGGACTAGCGGGGGGGCAGGTGAGCAGTTCTTC. The rearrangement uses TRBV6-4 and TRBJ2-1, with 15 bases identical to TRBD2. Per germline, CDR1 MRHNA and CDR2 SNTAGT. V shed 4 bases, J shed 9 bases, and the junction held 4 bases outside the gene matches. The CDR3 is 15 residues long.